This T cell receptor beta chain stems from a study of patients and donors after allogeneic stem cell transplantation. TCRdb ran MiXCR on the RT-PCR reads and lists one entry per CDR3 protein. The sample lists more than 850,000 distinct CDR3 sequences; more than 15% were seen once. Germline CDR1 SEHNR, CDR2 FQNEAQ (reference sequence). The CDR3 has 17 amino acids. V was shortened by 1 base and J by 3 bases, with 16 bases between the two germline ends. The receptor was derived from a human donor who was either an allogeneic HSCT recipient or a stem cell or donor lymphocyte infusion donor (not recorded which). It is not recorded whose cells these are; they may come from a transplant donor. The genes are TRBV7-9 and TRBJ2-1; D is perhaps TRBD2 (5 bases). The sequenced sample consisted of blood, either unsorted or a sorted T cell fraction (not recorded which). CDR3 in amino acids: CASSLDPWRADYNEQFF. CDR3 DNA: TGTGCCAGCAGCTTAGATCCCTGGCGAGCGGACTACAATGAGCAGTTCTTC.